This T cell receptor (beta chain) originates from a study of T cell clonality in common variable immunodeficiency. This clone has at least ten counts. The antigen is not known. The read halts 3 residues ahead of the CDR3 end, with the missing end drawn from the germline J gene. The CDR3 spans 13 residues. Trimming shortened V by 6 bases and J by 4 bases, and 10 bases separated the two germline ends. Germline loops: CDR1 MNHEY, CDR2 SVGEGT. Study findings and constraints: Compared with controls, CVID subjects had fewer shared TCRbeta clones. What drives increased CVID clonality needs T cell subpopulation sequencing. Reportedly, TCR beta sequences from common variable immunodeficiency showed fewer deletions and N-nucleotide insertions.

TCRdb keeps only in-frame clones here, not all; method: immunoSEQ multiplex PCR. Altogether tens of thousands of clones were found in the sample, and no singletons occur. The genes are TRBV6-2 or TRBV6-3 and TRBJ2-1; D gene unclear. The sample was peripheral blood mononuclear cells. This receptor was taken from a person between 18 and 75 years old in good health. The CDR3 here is CASSLSSYNEQFF. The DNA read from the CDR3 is TGTGCCAGCAGCCTATCTTCGTACAATGAG.